Presented here are 17 T cell receptor beta chains from one specimen sequenced in a study of T cells in Graves' hyperthyroidism and ophthalmopathy. TCR beta CDR3 region amplification was performed from RNA transcripts. HTBI primers were used for first-round RT-PCR of the TCR CDR3. TCRdb reanalysed the multiplex PCR reads using MiXCR and keeps one entry per CDR3 protein. The sample includes a few hundred thousand distinct CDR3 sequences, about 15% of them seen just once. Material for sequencing was blood. All receptors derive from a woman aged 25 to 39 with Graves' hyperthyroidism.

Many counts were recorded for this clonotype. This chain uses TRBV11-1 with TRBJ2-7, with 12 bases that match TRBD2. CDR3 size: 14 residues. Germline-derived CDR1 and CDR2 are SGHAT and FQDESV (reference sequence). Losses at the gene ends were 5 bases for V and 7 bases for J; bases not matched to a gene: 6. The CDR3 loop reads CASSQLAGGSEQYF. In DNA, the CDR3 is TGTGCCAGCAGCCAACTAGCGGGAGGAAGTGAGCAGTACTTC.

At least ten counts were recorded for this clonotype. The chain is built from TRBV7-9 and TRBJ2-1, with TRBD2 identical over 7 bases. The CDR3 runs 14 residues. Trimming cost V 5 bases and J 6 bases; bases outside gene matches: 7. Germline V lookup: CDR1 SEHNR, CDR2 FQNEAQ (reference sequence). CDR3 amino acids: CASSASTSPNEQFF. DNA for the CDR3: TGTGCCAGCAGCGCGTCGACTAGCCCCAATGAGCAGTTCTTC.

This clonotype turned up a few times. The V call is TRBV20-1, the J call TRBJ2-3; D is uncertain. Germline CDR1 and CDR2: DFQATT and SNEGSKA (reference sequence). V lost 0 bases and J 3 bases, leaving 13 bases between the germline ends. The CDR3 contains 15 residues. CDR3 loop: CSARDLHKGTDTQYF. The CDR3 DNA reads TGCAGTGCTAGAGATCTTCACAAAGGGACAGATACGCAGTATTTT.

A few counts support this clonotype. This chain joins TRBV7-2 and TRBJ2-2; 10 bases fit TRBD2. The CDR3 consists of 16 residues. The germline V gene has CDR1 SGHTA and CDR2 FQGNSA. Trimming cost V 4 bases and J 7 bases; bases outside gene matches: 9. CDR3 nucleotides: TGTGCCAGCAGCTCGGGGGGGACTAGCGCGGGCGGGGAGCTGTTTTTT. Encoded protein: CASSSGGTSAGGELFF.

This clonotype showed up many times. The rearrangement uses TRBV18 and TRBJ2-7; TRBD2 aligns across 8 bases. Germline CDR1 reads KGHSH; CDR2 reads LQKENI. The junction had 10 bases not matched to a gene; V was cut back by 3 bases and J by 3 bases. CDR3 length equals 16 residues. CDR3 loop: CASSPLAGQGLYEQYF. CDR3 bases: TGTGCCAGCTCACCTCTAGCGGGTCAGGGTCTCTACGAGCAGTACTTC.

This clonotype was seen only a few times. V gene TRBV6-1 combines with J gene TRBJ1-2, with 8 bases identical to TRBD1. Germline V CDR1 and CDR2: MNHNS, SASEGT. V lost 6 bases, J lost 1 base, and 10 bases stayed unmatched. CDR3 length equals 16 residues. The DNA for the CDR3 is TGTGCCAGCAGGAAGCAGGGGGCACTTGTTAACTATGGCTACACCTTC. Encoded protein: CASRKQGALVNYGYTF.

V gene TRBV27 combines with J gene TRBJ2-2, with a weak D call TRBD1 (5 bases). V was cut by 8 bases and J by 2 bases, with 12 bases left in between. The CDR3 consists of 14 residues. In germline, CDR1 is MNHEY, CDR2 SMNVEV (reference sequence). Here the CDR3 DNA reads TGTGCCAGCGGAAGGGGCCTAAACACCGGGGAGCTGTTTTTT. It codes for CASGRGLNTGELFF.

Turning to this clonotype: A much more abundant neighbour one base away suggests this may be a read error. This chain connects TRBV20-1 to TRBJ2-1; 14 bases line up with TRBD2. Trimming took 6 bases from V and 10 from J; bases not matched to a gene: 8. Germline V lookup: CDR1 DFQATT, CDR2 SNEGSKA (reference sequence). The CDR3 runs to 14 residues. Here the CDR3 DNA reads TGCAGTGCACCCGGGACTAGCGGGAGCGGCGAGCAGTTCTTC. Translation: CSAPGTSGSGEQFF.

The V gene is TRBV2, the J gene TRBJ2-3, with 13 bases fitting TRBD2. With V trimmed by 2 bases and J by 3 bases, 2 bases remained unmatched. The CDR3 is 16 amino acids. Germline V gives CDR1 SNHLY, CDR2 FYNNEI. CDR3 region: CASSEQLAGGTDTQYF. CDR3 DNA sequence: TGTGCCAGCAGTGAACAACTAGCGGGAGGGACAGATACGCAGTATTTT.

This clonotype was counted between two and nine times. The gene calls are TRBV19 and TRBJ2-1; perhaps TRBD2 as D (6 bases). This CDR3 has 13 residues. Germline CDR1 is LNHDA and CDR2 is SQIVND (reference sequence). Trimming took 4 bases from V and 3 from J, leaving 7 bases between them. In nucleotides, the CDR3 is TGTGCCAGTAGTAGACTAGACTACAATGAGCAGTTCTTC. Protein product: CASSRLDYNEQFF. The whole variable domain, filled in from reference TRBV19 and TRBJ2-1, reads DGGITQSPKYLFRKEGQNVTLSCEQNLNHDAMYWYRQDPGQGLRLIYYSQIVNDFQKGDIAEGYSVSREKKESFPLTVTSAQKNPTAFYLCASSRLDYNEQFFGPGTRLTVL.

This clonotype was counted a few times. This chain connects TRBV20-1 to TRBJ2-3, with a possible D match to TRBD2 (5 bases). CDR1 is DFQATT and CDR2 is SNEGSKA in the germline V gene (reference sequence). V was pared by 0 bases and J by 4 bases, with 11 bases between. The CDR3 totals 14 residues. The CDR3 sequence: CSAREEARPDTQYF. The CDR3 DNA sequence: TGCAGTGCTAGAGAGGAGGCTAGACCAGATACGCAGTATTTT.

This clonotype was picked up many times. V gene TRBV11-2 combines with J gene TRBJ2-3; D not resolved. The CDR3 is 15 amino acids. CDR1 is SGHAT, CDR2 FQNNGV, per germline. The V end lost 1 base, the J end lost 6 bases, and 14 bases lay between the germline ends. The CDR3 reads CASSLAYLPGDTQYF. CDR3 DNA: TGTGCCAGCAGCTTAGCCTACTTACCTGGGGATACGCAGTATTTT.

This clonotype was counted many times. This chain uses TRBV3-1 with TRBJ2-5, with D possibly being TRBD2 (5 bases). The CDR3 runs 15 residues. Trimming pared 3 bases from V and 4 bases from J, leaving 15 bases between. The germline CDR1 and CDR2 sequences are LGHDT and YNNKEL (reference sequence). The CDR3 protein is CASSHGGLARETQYF. Here the CDR3 DNA reads TGTGCCAGCAGCCACGGAGGCCTAGCTCGAGAGACCCAGTACTTC.

This clonotype was seen ten or more times. The CDR3 reads CASSLLAGGSDEQFF. Here the CDR3 DNA reads TGTGCCAGCAGCCTCCTAGCGGGAGGTAGCGATGAGCAGTTCTTC. The V and J genes are TRBV3-1 and TRBJ2-1, with 11 bases fitting TRBD2. Germline CDR1 reads LGHDT; CDR2 reads YNNKEL (reference sequence). V lost 4 bases to trimming and J lost 8 bases; unmatched junction nucleotides: 7. The CDR3 totals 15 residues.

This chain connects TRBV5-1 to TRBJ2-7; 13 bases align to TRBD2. This CDR3 has 15 amino acids. CDR1 SGHRS and CDR2 YFSETQ come from the germline V gene. The V segment lost 4 bases and the J segment 2 bases; nucleotides outside the gene matches: 3. This CDR3 is CASSNGLAGAYEQYF. The CDR3 DNA reads TGCGCCAGCAGCAACGGACTAGCGGGGGCCTACGAGCAGTACTTC. The variable domain in full, with the rest retrieved from reference TRBV5-1 and TRBJ2-7, is KAGVTQTPRYLIKTRGQQVTLSCSPISGHRSVSWYQQTPGQGLQFLFEYFSETQRNKGNFPGRFSGRQFSNSRSEMNVSTLELGDSALYLCASSNGLAGAYEQYFGPGTRLTVT.

In its sample, this clonotype was seen many times. The gene calls are TRBV28 and TRBJ2-3; 9 bases are shared with TRBD2. There are 16 residues in the CDR3. The germline V gene has CDR1 MDHEN and CDR2 SYDVKM. The ends lost 6 bases at V and 4 bases at J; junction bases unmatched: 11. The CDR3 DNA sequence: TGTGCCAGCAGAGTCTCCGCGGGAGGGCCCGCAGATACGCAGTATTTT. This translates into CASRVSAGGPADTQYF. The full variable domain, rest sourced from reference TRBV28 and TRBJ2-3, is DVKVTQSSRYLVKRTGEKVFLECVQDMDHENMFWYRQDPGLGLRLIYFSYDVKMKEKGDIPEGYSVSREKKERFSLILESASTNQTSMYLCASRVSAGGPADTQYFGPGTRLTVL.

The CDR3 bases are TGTGCCAGCAGCGTATCCCTAAACCTTAAGAGGGGTGCTCCCCCTTACTATGGCTACACCTTC. It encodes CASSVSLNLKRGAPPYYGYTF. This chain links TRBV9 with TRBJ1-2; TRBD1 might be the D (5 bases). This CDR3 contains 21 residues. Looked up from germline, CDR1 is SGDLS and CDR2 is YYNGEE. Between the trimmed V and J ends, which lost 1 base and 3 bases, there was a span of 31 bases. The whole variable domain, filled in from reference TRBV9 and TRBJ1-2, reads DSGVTQTPKHLITATGQRVTLRCSPRSGDLSVYWYQQSLDQGLQFLIQYYNGEERAKGNILERFSAQQFPDLHSELNLSSLELGDSALYFCASSVSLNLKRGAPPYYGYTFGSGTRLTVV.